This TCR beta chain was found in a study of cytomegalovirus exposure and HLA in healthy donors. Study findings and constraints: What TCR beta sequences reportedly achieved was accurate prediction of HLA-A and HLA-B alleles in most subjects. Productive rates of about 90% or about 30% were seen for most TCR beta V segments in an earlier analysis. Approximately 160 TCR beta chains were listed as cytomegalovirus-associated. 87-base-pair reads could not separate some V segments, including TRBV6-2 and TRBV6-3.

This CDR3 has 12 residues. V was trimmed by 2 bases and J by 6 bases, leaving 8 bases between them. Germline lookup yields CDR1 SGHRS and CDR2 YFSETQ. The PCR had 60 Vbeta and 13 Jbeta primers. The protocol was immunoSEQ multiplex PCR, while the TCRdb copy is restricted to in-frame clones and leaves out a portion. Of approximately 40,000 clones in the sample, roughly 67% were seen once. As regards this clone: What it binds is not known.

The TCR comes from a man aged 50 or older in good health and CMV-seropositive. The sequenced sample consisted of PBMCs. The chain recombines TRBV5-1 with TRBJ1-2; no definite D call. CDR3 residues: CASSLGVDGYTF. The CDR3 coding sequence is TGCGCCAGCAGCTTAGGAGTCGATGGCTACACCTTC.